A selection of T cell receptor beta chains follows, all from one sample in a study of blood T cell repertoires in COVID-19. The table came from immunoSEQ multiplex PCR; TCRdb's copy has only in-frame clones and leaves some out. The sample includes under 300,000 clones, around 84% of them seen just once. Sequenced input: PBMCs or T cells enriched from blood (not recorded which). All receptors derive from a man in his late teens or twenties who had recovered from COVID-19. Each CDR3 is given with its conserved first and last residue. The D gene is left open where the match is weak. Some rows have no size entry. The others give once, few or many, or a class for an expanded clone.

J | D | V | size | DNA | CDR3
TRBJ1-1 | NA | TRBV10-2 | NA | TGCGCCAGCAGTGATCTCAGGGCGAACACTGAAGCTTTCTTT | CASSDLRANTEAFF
TRBJ1-2 | NA | TRBV12-3/TRBV12-4 | NA | TGTGCCAGCAGCCGCGGGGGCCATGGCTACACCTTC | CASSRGGHGYTF
TRBJ1-4 | NA | TRBV30 | NA | TGTGCCTGGAGTGTACAGGGCAGTAATGAAAAACTGTTTTTT | CAWSVQGSNEKLFF
TRBJ2-7 | NA | TRBV29-1 | NA | TGCAGCGTTGCAGGGTACGGAGTTTACGAGCAGTACTTC | CSVAGYGVYEQYF
TRBJ1-1 | NA | TRBV10-3 | NA | TGTGCCATCAGTGAGCGGGGAGGAGGGAACACTGAAGCTTTCTTT | CAISERGGGNTEAFF
TRBJ2-5 | TRBD1 | TRBV29-1 | once | TGCAGCGTTGAAGGGGATAGGCAACAGGGGTCAGAGACCCAGTACTTC | CSVEGDRQQGSETQYF
TRBJ1-3 | NA | TRBV6-6 | few | TGTGCCAGCAGGCCCCAGGCAAGGGGAAACACCATATATTTT | CASRPQARGNTIYF
TRBJ2-7 | NA | TRBV5-1 | once | TGCGCCAGCAGCCCGGGGCCGAGGGGGATCAACGAGCAGTACTTC | CASSPGPRGINEQYF
TRBJ2-3 | NA | TRBV7-3 | NA | TGTGCCAGCAGCTTAGCGGGACTTAAAACAGATACGCAGTATTTT | CASSLAGLKTDTQYF
TRBJ2-3 | TRBD2 | TRBV7-8 | NA | TGTGCCAGCAGCACGGTAGCGGGGGGAAACACAGATACGCAGTATTTT | CASSTVAGGNTDTQYF
TRBJ2-2 | NA | TRBV11-3 | NA | TGTGCCAGCCAACTCTTCGCAATCGGGAGAAAACACACCGGGGAGCTGTTTTTT | CASQLFAIGRKHTGELFF
TRBJ2-2 | TRBD2 | TRBV6-5 | NA | TGTGCCACCGGGACTAGCGGGAGCGGCGGGGAGCTGTTTTTT | CATGTSGSGGELFF
TRBJ1-1 | NA | TRBV28 | NA | TGTGCCAGCAGTTTTGGCTGGGGGCAGAACACTGAAGCTTTCTTT | CASSFGWGQNTEAFF
TRBJ1-5 | TRBD1 | TRBV2 | NA | TGTGCCAGCAGAGACGGGACAGGTTATAGCAATCAGCCCCAGCATTTT | CASRDGTGYSNQPQHF
TRBJ1-1 | NA | TRBV6-5 | NA | TGTGCCAGCAGTTACGCGGAGCCGAACACTGAAGCTTTCTTT | CASSYAEPNTEAFF
TRBJ2-3 | NA | TRBV29-1 | NA | TGCAGCCACCCGAGTCCTAGCACAGATACGCAGTATTTT | CSHPSPSTDTQYF
TRBJ2-7 | TRBD2 | TRBV19 | NA | TGTGCCAGTAGTCCCCGGGAGCGGGGGCCTACCTACGAGCAGTACTTC | CASSPRERGPTYEQYF
TRBJ2-3 | TRBD2 | TRBV18 | NA | TGTGCCAGCTCACCAGCAAGCCCGGGACTAGCGGGAGCAGATACGCAGTATTTT | CASSPASPGLAGADTQYF
TRBJ2-5 | TRBD2 | TRBV7-9 | NA | TGTGCCAGCAGCTTATTTGCTAGCGGGGGTTGGACGCAAGAGACCCAGTACTTC | CASSLFASGGWTQETQYF
TRBJ2-1 | NA | TRBV24-1 | NA | TGTGCCACCAGTTCGTGGAGGAATGAGCAGTTCTTC | CATSSWRNEQFF
TRBJ1-2 | TRBD1 | TRBV4-2 | NA | TGTGCCAGCAGCCAACAGGGGGCGGATGGCTACACCTTC | CASSQQGADGYTF
TRBJ2-5 | NA | TRBV20-1 | few | TGCAGTGCTAGTCTTGGGGCTTTTGAGACCCAGTACTTC | CSASLGAFETQYF
TRBJ1-5 | NA | TRBV5-1 | few | TGCGCCAGCAGCTTGGGAGAAAATAATCAGCCCCAGCATTTT | CASSLGENNQPQHF
TRBJ1-1 | NA | TRBV24-1 | NA | TGTGCCACCAGTGACGTTGGGGGGGATGGAGCTTTCTTT | CATSDVGGDGAFF
TRBJ1-5 | NA | TRBV7-2 | NA | TGTGCCAGCAGCTTCTCAGGGGATGGTGGGCCCCAGCATTTT | CASSFSGDGGPQHF
TRBJ1-5 | TRBD1 | TRBV30 | NA | TGTGCCTGGGGGACAGGGGGCTTCCAGCCCCAGCATTTT | CAWGTGGFQPQHF
TRBJ1-5 | NA | TRBV29-1 | few | TGCAGCGTTGTTAGGGACAAAAGCAATCAGCCCCAGCATTTT | CSVVRDKSNQPQHF
TRBJ1-4 | TRBD1 | TRBV5-1 | NA | TGCGCCAGCAGCGGGACAGGGGAGCGGCTTGAAAAACTGTTTTTT | CASSGTGERLEKLFF
TRBJ1-1 | TRBD1 | TRBV18 | NA | TGTGCCAGCTCACCGACAGGGTACCCGAACACTGAAGCTTTCTTT | CASSPTGYPNTEAFF
TRBJ2-1 | TRBD2 | TRBV5-5 | few | TGTGCCAGCGATTCGTTAGCGGGGTACAATGAGCAGTTCTTC | CASDSLAGYNEQFF
TRBJ1-2 | TRBD1 | TRBV20-1 | NA | TGCAGTGCTAGTCGGACAGGGCAGGGCTACACCTTC | CSASRTGQGYTF
TRBJ1-1 | TRBD1 | TRBV30 | NA | TGTGCCTGGAGTCGACAGGGGGCGGGTCGAGCTTTCTTT | CAWSRQGAGRAFF
TRBJ1-1 | TRBD1 | TRBV3-1/TRBV3-2 | NA | TGTGCCAGCAGCCACGGACAGGGGGCGGGGTACGGCACTGAAGCTTTCTTT | CASSHGQGAGYGTEAFF
TRBJ1-6 | NA | TRBV11-2 | NA | TGTGCCAGCAGTGCGTCGGGGAGCTCCTATAATTCACCCCTCCACTTT | CASSASGSSYNSPLHF
TRBJ1-6 | TRBD1 | TRBV20-1 | NA | TGCAGTGCTAGTCCCGGGACAGGGGGGAATTCACCCCTCCACTTT | CSASPGTGGNSPLHF
TRBJ1-2 | NA | TRBV5-1 | NA | TGCGCCAGCAGCTTGGAGACAGCTAACTATGGCTACACCTTC | CASSLETANYGYTF